This T cell receptor (beta chain) was sequenced during a study of OX40 agonist ivuxolimab in advanced cancers. Study-wide context: Patients were given ivuxolimab, an antibody that agonizes OX40 (CD134). Study-wide results and limits: CD4+ and CD8+ T cells in blood underwent clonal expansion by week 6 at 0.1 to 3.0 mg/kg.

Of note for this clone: Its specificity is unknown.

TCRdb's table, derived via immunoSEQ multiplex PCR, lists solely in-frame clones and lacks some. The sample records 65,000 to 90,000 clones, around 88% being singletons. This CDR3 region has 15 residues. Germline CDR1 and CDR2: LNHDA and SQIVND (reference sequence). V lost 5 bases and J lost 2, with 13 bases in between. Blood specimens came from baseline, cycle 4 day 1, and cycle 7 day 1. The clonotype originates from an adult with an advanced solid tumor such as melanoma, head and neck, liver or kidney cancer. The specimen comprised CD4+ or CD8+ T cells sorted from blood, sampled in a trial of the OX40 agonist ivuxolimab. The chain has TRBV19 and TRBJ1-5; D remains unclear. In DNA, the CDR3 is TGTGCCAGTAGTGCTCCGGGAGGAGGCAATCAGCCCCAGCATTTT. Translation gives CASSAPGGGNQPQHF.